The 21 T cell receptor beta chains reported below all come from one sample, sequenced in a study of blood T cell repertoires in COVID-19. TCRdb keeps only in-frame clones here, not all; method: immunoSEQ multiplex PCR. The sample includes 300,000 to 350,000 clones, roughly 88% seen only once; the top ten take 2.5% to 3%. Sequencing was done on a sample of peripheral blood. These receptors all come from a woman in her 30s with COVID-19, enrolled during active disease.

The rearrangement links TRBV14 to TRBJ1-1; 7 nucleotides agree with TRBD1. The CDR3 consists of 16 residues. V shed 2 bases, J shed 0 bases, and the junction held 6 bases outside the gene matches. CDR1 and CDR2 (germline): SGHDN, FVKESK. The CDR3 is CASSQHSTGVNTEAFF. The CDR3, as DNA: TGTGCCAGCAGCCAACATTCCACAGGGGTGAACACTGAAGCTTTCTTT.

V and J are TRBV6-5 and TRBJ1-6; TRBD1 might be the D (6 bases). The V gene's germline CDR1 is MNHEY and CDR2 SVGAGI. V lost 5 bases and J 5 bases, leaving 13 bases between the germline ends. The CDR3 consists of 15 residues. The CDR3 protein is CASSTGPMDNSPLHF. The CDR3 nucleotides read TGTGCCAGCAGTACAGGGCCAATGGATAATTCACCCCTCCACTTT.

The chain uses TRBV28 and TRBJ1-2; D possibly corresponds to TRBD1 (6 bases). The CDR3 totals 15 residues. Trimming cost V 3 bases and J 3 bases, with 14 bases left between them. Per germline, CDR1 MDHEN and CDR2 SYDVKM. The CDR3 DNA reads TGTGCCAGCAGTTTCGGACAGAGCGATTACTATGGCTACACCTTC. Translated, it gives CASSFGQSDYYGYTF.

The V and J genes are TRBV19 and TRBJ1-4; the D is unclear. Germline V CDR1 and CDR2: LNHDA, SQIVND (reference sequence). The V end was cut by 3 bases, the J end by 8 bases, with 16 bases between. CDR3 length: 15 residues. CDR3 residues: CASSIPGGRIEKLFF. CDR3 DNA: TGTGCCAGTAGTATCCCCGGCGGAAGGATCGAAAAACTGTTTTTT.

V usage is TRBV28 and J usage is TRBJ2-4; 14 bases agree with TRBD2. Germline trimming cut 2 bases from V and 7 bases from J; bases unmatched to any gene: 7. Germline V gives CDR1 MDHEN, CDR2 SYDVKM. The CDR3 covers 17 residues. The CDR3 DNA is TGTGCCAGCAGTTTAACCGGACTAGCGGGAGGTGGGAACATTCAGTACTTC. Encoded protein: CASSLTGLAGGGNIQYF.

This chain joins TRBV6-2 or TRBV6-3 and TRBJ1-5; TRBD1 matches at 7 bases. In germline, CDR1 is MNHEY, CDR2 SVGEGT. The CDR3 covers 20 residues. V was pared by 0 bases and J by 2 bases, with 16 bases of the junction left unmatched. CDR3 coding DNA: TGTGCCAGCAGTTACTCGATACGGGACAGAATCCCCGAGGGCAATCAGCCCCAGCATTTT. This gives the protein CASSYSIRDRIPEGNQPQHF.

The chain is built from TRBV25-1 and TRBJ1-1, with 7 bases matching TRBD1. The CDR3 has 16 amino acids. The junction had 7 bases not matched to a gene; V was cut back by 2 bases and J by 1 base. Germline V gene lookup returns CDR1 MGHDK and CDR2 SYGVNS. The CDR3 nucleotides are TGTGCCAGCAGTGAAGGGCCAGGGGGAACGAACACTGAAGCTTTCTTT. Translated: CASSEGPGGTNTEAFF.

The chain is built from TRBV25-1 and TRBJ1-1; the D is unclear. Germline loops: CDR1 MGHDK, CDR2 SYGVNS. This CDR3 comprises 13 residues. Trimming pared 7 bases from V and 1 base from J, leaving 10 bases between. CDR3 DNA sequence: TGTGCCAGCACCTGGCACGAGAACACTGAAGCTTTCTTT. It codes for CASTWHENTEAFF.

The rearrangement joins TRBV5-1 to TRBJ1-2; 9 bases are a match to TRBD1. This CDR3 has 13 residues. Germline trimming cut 0 bases from V and 8 bases from J; bases unmatched to any gene: 2. Germline lookup yields CDR1 SGHRS and CDR2 YFSETQ. This CDR3 reads CASSLGDRVGYTF. The CDR3 bases are TGCGCCAGCAGCTTGGGGGACAGGGTCGGCTACACCTTC. Together with reference TRBV5-1 and TRBJ1-2, the CDR3 gives the full variable domain: KAGVTQTPRYLIKTRGQQVTLSCSPISGHRSVSWYQQTPGQGLQFLFEYFSETQRNKGNFPGRFSGRQFSNSRSEMNVSTLELGDSALYLCASSLGDRVGYTFGSGTRLTVV.

This chain uses TRBV6-1 with TRBJ1-2; a weak D match, TRBD1 (6 bases). Germline assignment: CDR1 MNHNS and CDR2 SASEGT. Trimming took 1 base from V and 2 from J, leaving 11 bases between them. The CDR3 spans 15 residues. CDR3 sequence (DNA): TGTGCCAGCAGTGAAGGCGGGGGCTCGAACTATGGCTACACCTTC. It specifies CASSEGGGSNYGYTF.

The rearrangement links TRBV30 to TRBJ1-6; D is ambiguous. CDR3 length: 14 residues. Germline V CDR1 and CDR2: GTSNPN, SVGIG (reference sequence). Trimming shortened V by 5 bases and J by 10 bases, and 18 bases separated the two germline ends. The CDR3 nucleotides are TGTGCCTGGGAGAACACTGGGCGGGAGTCACCCCTCCACTTT. Translated, it gives CAWENTGRESPLHF.

The gene calls are TRBV10-1 and TRBJ2-7; TRBD1 might be the D (5 bases). Trimming pared 3 bases from V and 3 bases from J, leaving 15 bases between. The CDR3 has 15 residues. The germline V gene encodes CDR1 WNHNN and CDR2 SYGVQD (reference sequence). As DNA, the CDR3 is TGCGCCAGCAGTGATGGGGCAGGGCAAGGCTACGAGCAGTACTTC. This sequence encodes CASSDGAGQGYEQYF.

The chain uses TRBV10-3 and TRBJ2-2; no clear D. The ends were cut back, 0 bases at V and 4 bases at J, with 3 bases in the middle. CDR1 is ENHRY, CDR2 SYGVKD, per germline. The CDR3 has 13 residues. CDR3 DNA sequence: TGTGCCATCAGTGAGTCGAGCACCGGGGAGCTGTTTTTT. This translates into CAISESSTGELFF.

This chain uses TRBV19 with TRBJ1-5; 10 positions match TRBD1. The germline CDR1 and CDR2 sequences are LNHDA and SQIVND (reference sequence). This CDR3 comprises 16 residues. V was clipped by 3 bases and J by 0 bases; unmatched bases: 2. The CDR3 is CASSIGTGDSNQPQHF. In DNA form, the CDR3 reads TGTGCCAGTAGTATCGGGACAGGGGATAGCAATCAGCCCCAGCATTTT.

The J gene is TRBJ1-2, the V gene TRBV19; the D gene is possibly TRBD1 (6 bases). Germline V gene data show CDR1 as LNHDA and CDR2 as SQIVND (reference sequence). The CDR3 loop spans 16 amino acids. V was clipped by 4 bases and J by 0 bases, with 15 bases between them. CDR3 amino acids: CASSTTGTTTNYGYTF. CDR3 sequence (DNA): TGTGCCAGTAGTACAACCGGGACAACAACTAACTATGGCTACACCTTC.

The V and J genes are TRBV24-1 and TRBJ2-5; 13 bases are a match to TRBD2. The length of the CDR3 is 16 residues. From germline, CDR1 is KGHDR and CDR2 SFDVKD. V trimming: 4 bases; J trimming: 5 bases; junction bases outside the gene matches: 6. The CDR3 DNA reads as TGTGCCACCAGTGACGGACTAGCGGGAGACGGGGAGACCCAGTACTTC. It is translated as CATSDGLAGDGETQYF.

The chain couples TRBV20-1 to TRBJ1-2; D call uncertain. There are 11 residues in the CDR3. The germline V gene encodes CDR1 DFQATT and CDR2 SNEGSKA (reference sequence). Trimming removed 1 base from V and 5 bases from J, with 5 bases in between. As DNA, the CDR3 is TGCAGTGCTAGAGTGAGTTATGGCTACACCTTC. Translated, it gives CSARVSYGYTF.

The rearrangement joins TRBV11-2 to TRBJ2-2; D is ambiguous. The CDR3 consists of 13 residues. Trimming shortened V by 7 bases and J by 6 bases, and 12 bases separated the two germline ends. CDR1 is SGHAT, CDR2 FQNNGV, per germline. CDR3 coding DNA: TGTGCCAGCACCGAGAGGTGGTCCGGGGAGCTGTTTTTT. Translated, it gives CASTERWSGELFF.

The chain employs TRBV5-1 and TRBJ2-7; 12 positions match TRBD2. Germline CDR1 and CDR2: SGHRS and YFSETQ. With V trimmed by 0 bases and J by 0 bases, 1 base remained unmatched. The CDR3 has 16 amino acids. The CDR3 sequence is CASSLGTSGNSYEQYF. The CDR3 DNA reads as TGCGCCAGCAGCTTGGGGACTAGCGGGAACTCCTACGAGCAGTACTTC.

This rearrangement joins TRBV7-9 to TRBJ1-2; D is possibly TRBD1 (5 bases). The CDR3 has 14 amino acids. V was shortened by 2 bases and J by 0 bases, with 7 bases between the two germline ends. Germline CDR1 is SEHNR and CDR2 is FQNEAQ (reference sequence). CDR3 DNA: TGTGCCAGCAGCTTAACGGACACTAACTATGGCTACACCTTC. This codes for CASSLTDTNYGYTF.

The chain is built from TRBV6-5 and TRBJ1-1; the D is unclear. This CDR3 comprises 14 residues. The V gene lost 6 bases and the J gene lost 1 base, with 12 bases spanning the gap. Germline assignment: CDR1 MNHEY and CDR2 SVGAGI. This CDR3 reads CASSRGGPNTEAFF. The CDR3 nucleotides read TGTGCCAGCAGCCGTGGAGGCCCGAACACTGAAGCTTTCTTT.